The 9 T cell receptor beta chains presented below share a single source sample, sequenced in a study of shared clonotypes between healthy human individuals (dated by TCRdb to about 2020). CD8 naive samples consisted of CD45RO-negative cells that were positively selected for CCR7, yielding a CD45RA+CCR7+ population without TemRA cells. Receptors were amplified or captured by the immunoSEQ multiplex PCR assay. The table comes from immuneACCESS by way of TCRdb, which keeps in-frame sequences with V and J called. Part of the clones is missing from these tables; in studies checked, under half for an unresolved V gene and the rest for unknown reasons. The sample table shows approximately 840,000 clones, and about 96% are seen once. Over 0.2% of the sample rests with the top ten. The sequencing input was naive CD8+ T cells sorted from blood. The cell subset or site label corresponds to: CD45RA+CCR7+. The receptors here all came from a man under 40 in good health.

V usage is TRBV5-8 and J usage is TRBJ2-7; perhaps TRBD1 as D (6 bases). The CDR3 consists of 16 residues. Trimming cost V 0 bases and J 2 bases, with 15 bases left between them. Germline loops: CDR1 SGHTS, CDR2 YDEGEE. CDR3 coding DNA: TGTGCCAGCAGCTTGGACGGGACAAAAGCACCCTACGAGCAGTACTTC. Protein product: CASSLDGTKAPYEQYF.

This sequence joins TRBV2 and TRBJ2-3, with no clear D. Germline values: CDR1 SNHLY, CDR2 FYNNEI. The length of the CDR3 is 14 residues. V lost 10 bases and J 1 base, leaving 15 bases between the germline ends. The CDR3 DNA is TGTGCCACCTCGCGTATCCCCCGCACAGATACGCAGTATTTT. Translated, it gives CATSRIPRTDTQYF.

The chain has TRBV9 and TRBJ2-7, with a possible D match to TRBD2 (6 bases). The CDR3 length is 16 residues. Germline CDR1 reads SGDLS; CDR2 reads YYNGEE. V lost 0 bases to trimming and J lost 1 base, with 14 bases between them. CDR3 protein: CASSVDVGGRSYEQYF. CDR3 coding DNA: TGTGCCAGCAGCGTAGACGTTGGGGGGAGGTCCTACGAGCAGTACTTC.

J is TRBJ1-5 and V is TRBV27; the match to TRBD1 covers 9 bases. The V gene end was trimmed by 5 bases and the J gene end by 3 bases; junction bases not matched to a gene: 5. The CDR3 sequence is 15 residues long. The germline V gene has CDR1 MNHEY and CDR2 SMNVEV (reference sequence). The CDR3 coding sequence is TGTGCCAGCAGTCACAGGGGGCGCGCCAATCAGCCCCAGCATTTT. This sequence encodes CASSHRGRANQPQHF.

This rearrangement joins TRBV7-3 to TRBJ2-3; 8 nucleotides line up with TRBD2. Germline V gene lookup returns CDR1 SGHTA and CDR2 FQGTGA. CDR3 size: 15 residues. With 4 bases clipped from V and 3 bases from J, the junction kept 6 bases outside the gene matches. Written as DNA, the CDR3 is TGTGCCAGCAGCTCCGGGACTAGTACGACAGATACGCAGTATTTT. Amino acids: CASSSGTSTTDTQYF. Drawing the rest from reference TRBV7-3 and TRBJ2-3, the complete variable domain is GAGVSQTPSNKVTEKGKYVELRCDPISGHTALYWYRQSLGQGPEFLIYFQGTGAADDSGLPNDRFFAVRPEGSVSTLKIQRTERGDSAVYLCASSSGTSTTDTQYFGPGTRLTVL.

V usage is TRBV5-4 and J usage is TRBJ2-7, with D perhaps matching TRBD1 (5 bases). The CDR3 contains 13 residues. CDR1 and CDR2 from the germline V gene are SGHNT and YYREEE (reference sequence). Trimming removed 8 bases from V and 3 bases from J, with 15 bases in between. The CDR3 nucleotides are TGTGCCAGTACAGGCCCCCTAATCTACGAGCAGTACTTC. The encoded protein is CASTGPLIYEQYF.

This clone was observed a single time. The gene calls are TRBV27 and TRBJ1-1; D not certain. The CDR3 runs 14 residues. The V end lost 0 bases, the J end lost 7 bases, and 12 bases lay between the germline ends. Germline V gene data show CDR1 as MNHEY and CDR2 as SMNVEV (reference sequence). DNA of the CDR3: TGTGCCAGCAGTTTATCAGGGAGGGCCGGTGAAGCTTTCTTT. It translates to CASSLSGRAGEAFF.

V gene TRBV7-3 combines with J gene TRBJ2-5, with D possibly matching TRBD1 (6 bases). Per germline, CDR1 SGHTA and CDR2 FQGTGA. V lost 3 bases to trimming and J lost 2 bases, with 13 bases between them. CDR3 size: 15 residues. Here the CDR3 DNA reads TGTGCCAGCAGCTTCGAACGAGGGGGACAAGAGACCCAGTACTTC. It codes for CASSFERGGQETQYF.

This clone was seen just once. V usage is TRBV14 and J usage is TRBJ2-2; 7 bases fit TRBD1. The J segment lost 2 bases and the V segment lost 4 bases, leaving 19 bases of the junction unmatched. The CDR3 covers 20 residues. Per germline, CDR1 SGHDN and CDR2 FVKESK. CDR3 bases: TGTGCCAGCAGCCTACGGACAGGACCCAACCCTAACCTTAACACCGGGGAGCTGTTTTTT. Its translation is CASSLRTGPNPNLNTGELFF.